These 10 T cell receptor beta chains came from one sample sequenced in a study of early T cells in non-severe SARS-CoV-2 infection. Via MiXCR, TCRdb re-called the 5' RACE reads, giving one row per CDR3 protein. The sample has some 71,000 distinct CDR3 sequences; around 15% are singletons. Source material: whole blood. The receptors shown here come from an adult who was a healthcare worker with PCR-confirmed SARS-CoV-2 infection or an uninfected control (not recorded which).

This clonotype was counted ten times or more. The chain is built from TRBV5-1 and TRBJ1-2; 7 nucleotides align to TRBD1. The J segment lost 11 bases and the V segment lost 4 bases, leaving 8 bases of the junction unmatched. CDR1 and CDR2 (germline): SGHRS, YFSETQ. CDR3 length: 12 residues. DNA for the CDR3: TGCGCCAGCAGCGAGCGACAGGGTCCTTACACCTTC. This codes for CASSERQGPYTF.

The chain couples TRBV5-1 to TRBJ2-3, with 7 bases identical to TRBD1. CDR1 and CDR2 (germline): SGHRS, YFSETQ. V gave up 2 bases and J gave up 0 bases; unmatched junction bases: 9. This CDR3 spans 17 amino acids. This chain's CDR3 is CASSFPQQGISTDTQYF. The CDR3 coding sequence is TGCGCCAGCAGCTTCCCCCAACAGGGGATCAGCACAGATACGCAGTATTTT.

This sequence joins TRBV9 and TRBJ2-1; 9 bases are shared with TRBD2. The CDR3 extends over 15 amino acids. The germline V gene has CDR1 SGDLS and CDR2 YYNGEE. The J segment lost 8 bases and the V segment lost 4 bases, leaving 10 bases of the junction unmatched. In DNA, the CDR3 is TGTGCCAGCAGCCCCGCAGGCGGGGGGGCCGATGAGCAGTTCTTC. It is translated as CASSPAGGGADEQFF.

This clonotype was found many times. The chain combines TRBV11-2 with TRBJ2-5; D not resolved. V gave up 1 base and J gave up 3 bases, with 9 bases separating them. CDR3 length equals 14 residues. Germline values: CDR1 SGHAT, CDR2 FQNNGV. As DNA, the CDR3 is TGTGCCAGCAGCTTAGGGTCGGCAGAAGAGACCCAGTACTTC. It specifies CASSLGSAEETQYF.

This chain connects TRBV28 to TRBJ2-3, with TRBD2 identical over 7 bases. V was pared by 2 bases and J by 2 bases, with 4 bases of the junction left unmatched. The V gene's germline CDR1 is MDHEN and CDR2 SYDVKM. The CDR3 spans 15 residues. The CDR3 sequence: CASSLPSGTTDTQYF. Here the CDR3 DNA reads TGTGCCAGCAGTTTACCTAGCGGTACCACAGATACGCAGTATTTT. Full variable domain (remainder filled in from reference TRBV28 and TRBJ2-3): DVKVTQSSRYLVKRTGEKVFLECVQDMDHENMFWYRQDPGLGLRLIYFSYDVKMKEKGDIPEGYSVSREKKERFSLILESASTNQTSMYLCASSLPSGTTDTQYFGPGTRLTVL.

This clonotype was seen more than once but under ten times. This sequence joins TRBV3-1 and TRBJ2-7; tentative D call: TRBD2 (5 bases). Deletions cut 4 bases from V and 7 bases from J, with 20 bases between. The CDR3 is 15 residues long. Germline CDR1 and CDR2: LGHDT and YNNKEL (reference sequence). The CDR3 region is CASSRRTLYVPEQYF. The CDR3, as DNA: TGTGCCAGCAGCCGACGGACTCTGTACGTGCCGGAGCAGTACTTC.

This clonotype was found many times. This chain joins TRBV20-1 and TRBJ1-4; D is ambiguous. CDR1 DFQATT and CDR2 SNEGSKA come from the germline V gene (reference sequence). The CDR3 has 13 residues. The V end lost 5 bases, the J end lost 3 bases, and 10 bases lay between the germline ends. The CDR3 spells CSAPQGANEKLFF. For the CDR3, the DNA is TGCAGTGCTCCCCAAGGAGCTAATGAAAAACTGTTTTTT.

This clonotype came up many times. This chain uses TRBV9 with TRBJ2-6, with D unresolved. Germline CDR1 and CDR2: SGDLS and YYNGEE. Trimming pared 0 bases from V and 0 bases from J, leaving 4 bases between. This CDR3 contains 15 residues. CDR3 amino acids: CASSVAVSGANVLTF. CDR3 nucleotide sequence: TGTGCCAGCAGCGTAGCGGTCTCTGGGGCCAACGTCCTGACTTTC. Drawing the rest from reference TRBV9 and TRBJ2-6, the complete variable domain is DSGVTQTPKHLITATGQRVTLRCSPRSGDLSVYWYQQSLDQGLQFLIQYYNGEERAKGNILERFSAQQFPDLHSELNLSSLELGDSALYFCASSVAVSGANVLTFGAGSRLTVL.

The chain uses TRBV3-1 and TRBJ2-3; weak D call: TRBD1 (6 bases). The germline V gene encodes CDR1 LGHDT and CDR2 YNNKEL (reference sequence). There are 14 residues in the CDR3. The ends were cut back, 1 base at V and 3 bases at J, with 8 bases in the middle. The CDR3 region has the DNA TGTGCCAGCAGCCAAGTTAGGGGGACAGATACGCAGTATTTT. Translated: CASSQVRGTDTQYF.

J is TRBJ1-1 and V is TRBV12-3 or TRBV12-4; TRBD1 matches 9 bases. There are 14 residues in the CDR3. The trim removed 5 bases at V and 1 base at J, leaving 2 bases unmatched. CDR3 in DNA: TGTGCCAGCAGTCAGGGACAGGGGAACACTGAAGCTTTCTTT. This gives the protein CASSQGQGNTEAFF.